This T cell receptor (beta chain) was profiled in a study of CD8 T cells in Susac syndrome. Study-level findings and limits: In its TCR sequencing and HLA analysis, the study acknowledged that the number of individuals was relatively small.

RNA amounts of about 0.5 to 1 ug underwent reverse transcription with random hexamers. A single record per CDR3 protein comes from TCRdb applying MiXCR to the immunoSEQ multiplex PCR reads. The table shows fewer than 85,000 distinct CDR3 sequences, with roughly 94% occurring only once. Regarding this clonotype: The antigen is undetermined.

Sequencing of TCR beta covered CD8+ and CD4+ T cells obtained from blood. The multiple sclerosis controls, all treatment-naive patients, had relapsing-remitting disease that was stable or active. Through negative isolation, CD4+ and CD8+ T cells were obtained, while TEMRA cells were enriched using FACS. This sequence originates from a human donor with multiple sclerosis. Sequenced sample: CD8+ T cells from PBMCs.

CDR3: CASSLGGEQNNQPQHF. In DNA form, the CDR3 reads TGTGCCAGCAGCTTGGGGGGAGAACAGAACAATCAGCCCCAGCATTTT. The rearrangement uses TRBV5-4 and TRBJ1-5; D is unresolved. This CDR3 is built from 16 residues. CDR1 and CDR2 (germline): SGHNT, YYREEE (reference sequence). Trimming stripped 0 bases from V and 3 bases from J, with 13 bases between.